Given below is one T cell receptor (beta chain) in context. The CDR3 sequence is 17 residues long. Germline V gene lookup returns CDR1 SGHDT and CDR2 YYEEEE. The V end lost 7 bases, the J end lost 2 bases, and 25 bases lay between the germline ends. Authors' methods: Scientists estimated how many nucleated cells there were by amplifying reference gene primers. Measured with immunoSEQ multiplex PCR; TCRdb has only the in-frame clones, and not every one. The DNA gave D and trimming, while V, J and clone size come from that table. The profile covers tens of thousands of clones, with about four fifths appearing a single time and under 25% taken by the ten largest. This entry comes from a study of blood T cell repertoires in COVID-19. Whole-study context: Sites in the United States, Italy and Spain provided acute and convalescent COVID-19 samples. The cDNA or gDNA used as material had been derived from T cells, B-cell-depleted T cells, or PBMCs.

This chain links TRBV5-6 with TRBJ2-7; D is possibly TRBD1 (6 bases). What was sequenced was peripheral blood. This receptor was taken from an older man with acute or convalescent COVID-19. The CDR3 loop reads CASQQLGSGEWAYEQYF. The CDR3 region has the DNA TGTGCCAGCCAGCAGCTTGGATCAGGGGAATGGGCCTACGAGCAGTACTTC.